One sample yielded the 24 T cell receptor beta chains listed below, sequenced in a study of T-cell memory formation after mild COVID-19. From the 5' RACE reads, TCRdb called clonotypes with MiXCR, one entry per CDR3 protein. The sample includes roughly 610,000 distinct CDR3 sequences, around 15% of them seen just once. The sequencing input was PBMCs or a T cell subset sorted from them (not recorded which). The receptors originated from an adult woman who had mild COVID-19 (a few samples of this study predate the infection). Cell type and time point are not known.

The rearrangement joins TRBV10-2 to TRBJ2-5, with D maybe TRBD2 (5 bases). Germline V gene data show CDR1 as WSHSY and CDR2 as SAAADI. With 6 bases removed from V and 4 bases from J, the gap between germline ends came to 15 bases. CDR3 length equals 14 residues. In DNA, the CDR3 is TGCGCCAGCAGCCGGACTGAGCGACGAGAGACCCAGTACTTC. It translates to CASSRTERRETQYF.

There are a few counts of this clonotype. The CDR3 spells CASSYIRDEQYF. CDR3 in DNA: TGTGCCAGCAGTTACATCAGGGACGAGCAGTACTTC. The rearrangement links TRBV6-2 or TRBV6-3 to TRBJ2-7; tentative D call: TRBD1 (5 bases). V was pared by 2 bases and J by 5 bases, with 7 bases between. This CDR3 has 12 amino acids. The germline gives CDR1 MNHEY, CDR2 SVGEGT.

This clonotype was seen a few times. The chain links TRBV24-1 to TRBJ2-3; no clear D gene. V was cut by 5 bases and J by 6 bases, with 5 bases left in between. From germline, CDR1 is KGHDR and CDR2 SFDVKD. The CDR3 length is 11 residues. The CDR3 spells CATSVYDTQYF. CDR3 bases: TGTGCCACCAGTGTTTATGATACGCAGTATTTT.

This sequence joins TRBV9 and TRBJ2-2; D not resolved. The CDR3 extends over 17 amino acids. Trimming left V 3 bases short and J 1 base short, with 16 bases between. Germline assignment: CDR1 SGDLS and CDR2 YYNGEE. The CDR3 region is CASSAADWYVNTGELFF. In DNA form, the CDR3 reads TGTGCCAGCAGCGCGGCAGATTGGTACGTGAACACCGGGGAGCTGTTTTTT.

This CDR3 is CAWSPPGLNSDTQYF. The CDR3, as DNA: TGTGCCTGGAGTCCACCGGGACTGAACTCAGATACGCAGTATTTT. The rearrangement uses TRBV30 and TRBJ2-3; TRBD2 is a possible D gene (6 bases). Germline V gene lookup returns CDR1 GTSNPN and CDR2 SVGIG (reference sequence). V shed 2 bases and J shed 4 bases, with 16 bases lying between them. The CDR3 extends over 15 amino acids.

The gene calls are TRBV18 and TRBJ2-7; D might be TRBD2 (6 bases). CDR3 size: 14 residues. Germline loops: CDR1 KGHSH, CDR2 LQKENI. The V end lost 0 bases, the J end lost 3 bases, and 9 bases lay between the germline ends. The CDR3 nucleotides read TGTGCCAGCTCACCACCTGGAGGGATCTACGAGCAGTACTTC. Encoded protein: CASSPPGGIYEQYF. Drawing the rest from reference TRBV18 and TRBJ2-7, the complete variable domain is NAGVMQNPRHLVRRRGQEARLRCSPMKGHSHVYWYRQLPEEGLKFMVYLQKENIIDESGMPKERFSAEFPKEGPSILRIQQVVRGDSAAYFCASSPPGGIYEQYFGPGTRLTVT.

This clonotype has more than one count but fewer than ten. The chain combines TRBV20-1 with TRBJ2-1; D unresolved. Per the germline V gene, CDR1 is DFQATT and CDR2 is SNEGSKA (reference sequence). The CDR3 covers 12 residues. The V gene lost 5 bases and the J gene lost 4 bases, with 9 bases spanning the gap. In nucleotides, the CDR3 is TGCAGTGCTCCCCCGGCTTACAATGAGCAGTTCTTC. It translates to CSAPPAYNEQFF.

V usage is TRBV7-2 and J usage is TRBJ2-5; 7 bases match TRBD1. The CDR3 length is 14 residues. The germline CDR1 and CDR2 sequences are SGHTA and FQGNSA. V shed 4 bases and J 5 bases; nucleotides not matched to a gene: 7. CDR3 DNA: TGTGCCAGCAGCTCGGACAGGTTGGCGGAGACCCAGTACTTC. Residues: CASSSDRLAETQYF. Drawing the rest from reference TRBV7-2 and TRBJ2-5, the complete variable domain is GAGVSQSPSNKVTEKGKDVELRCDPISGHTALYWYRQSLGQGLEFLIYFQGNSAPDKSGLPSDRFSAERTGGSVSTLTIQRTQQEDSAVYLCASSSDRLAETQYFGPGTRLLVL.

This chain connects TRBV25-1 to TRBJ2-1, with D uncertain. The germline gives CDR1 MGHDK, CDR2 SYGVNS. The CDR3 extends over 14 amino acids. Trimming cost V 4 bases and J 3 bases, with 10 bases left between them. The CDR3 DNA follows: TGTGCCAGCAGTGTGGGCGTCAACTACAATGAGCAGTTCTTC. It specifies CASSVGVNYNEQFF.

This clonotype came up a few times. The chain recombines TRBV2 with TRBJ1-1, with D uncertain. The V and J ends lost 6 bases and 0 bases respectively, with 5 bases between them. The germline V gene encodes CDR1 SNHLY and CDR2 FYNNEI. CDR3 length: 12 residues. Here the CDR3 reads CASRGMNTEAFF. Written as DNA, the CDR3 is TGTGCCAGCAGGGGGATGAACACTGAAGCTTTCTTT. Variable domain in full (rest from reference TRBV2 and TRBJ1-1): EPEVTQTPSHQVTQMGQEVILRCVPISNHLYFYWYRQILGQKVEFLVSFYNNEISEKSEIFDDQFSVERPDGSNFTLKIRSTKLEDSAMYFCASRGMNTEAFFGQGTRLTVV.

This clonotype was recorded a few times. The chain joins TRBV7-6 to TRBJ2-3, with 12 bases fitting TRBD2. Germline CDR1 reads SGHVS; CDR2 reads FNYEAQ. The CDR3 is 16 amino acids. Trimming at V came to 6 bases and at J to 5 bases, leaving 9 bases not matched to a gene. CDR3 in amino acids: CASSPHLAGGIDTQYF. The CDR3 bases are TGTGCCAGCAGTCCACATCTAGCGGGGGGGATAGATACGCAGTATTTT.

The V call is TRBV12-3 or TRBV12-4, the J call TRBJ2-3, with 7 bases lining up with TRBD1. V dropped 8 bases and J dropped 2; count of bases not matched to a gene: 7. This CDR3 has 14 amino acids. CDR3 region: CASLDRVTTDTQYF. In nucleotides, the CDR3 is TGTGCCAGCCTTGACAGGGTCACCACAGATACGCAGTATTTT.

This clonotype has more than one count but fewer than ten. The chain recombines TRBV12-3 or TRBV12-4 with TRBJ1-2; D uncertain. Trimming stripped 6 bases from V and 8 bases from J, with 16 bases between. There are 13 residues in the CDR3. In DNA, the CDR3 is TGTGCCAGCAGCCGGGGTTCCCTATTCGGCTACACCTTC. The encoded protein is CASSRGSLFGYTF.

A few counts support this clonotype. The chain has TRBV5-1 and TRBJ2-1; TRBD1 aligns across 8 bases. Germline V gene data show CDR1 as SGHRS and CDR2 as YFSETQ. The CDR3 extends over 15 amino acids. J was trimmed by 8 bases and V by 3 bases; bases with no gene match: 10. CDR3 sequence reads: CASSYEDRVGDEQFF. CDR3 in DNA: TGCGCCAGCAGCTACGAGGACAGGGTGGGCGATGAGCAGTTCTTC. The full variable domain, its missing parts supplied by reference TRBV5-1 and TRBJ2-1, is KAGVTQTPRYLIKTRGQQVTLSCSPISGHRSVSWYQQTPGQGLQFLFEYFSETQRNKGNFPGRFSGRQFSNSRSEMNVSTLELGDSALYLCASSYEDRVGDEQFFGPGTRLTVL.

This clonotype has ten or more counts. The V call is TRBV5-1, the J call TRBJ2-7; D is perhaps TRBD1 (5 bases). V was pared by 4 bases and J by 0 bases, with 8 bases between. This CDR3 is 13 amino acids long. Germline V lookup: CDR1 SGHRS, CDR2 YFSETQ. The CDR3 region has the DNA TGCGCCAGCAGCACAGGATTCTCCTACGAGCAGTACTTC. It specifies CASSTGFSYEQYF.

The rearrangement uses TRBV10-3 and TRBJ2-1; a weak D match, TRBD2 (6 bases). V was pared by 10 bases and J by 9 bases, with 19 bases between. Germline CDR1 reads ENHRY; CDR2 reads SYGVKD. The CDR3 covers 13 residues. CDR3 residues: CATWEERFSEQFF. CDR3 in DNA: TGTGCCACATGGGAGGAACGTTTCAGTGAGCAGTTCTTC.

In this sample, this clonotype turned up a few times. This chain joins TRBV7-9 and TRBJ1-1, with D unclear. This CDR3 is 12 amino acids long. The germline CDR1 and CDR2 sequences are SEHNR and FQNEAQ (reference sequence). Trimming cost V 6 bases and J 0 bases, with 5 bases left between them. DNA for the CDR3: TGTGCCAGCAGAAAAGTGAACACTGAAGCTTTCTTT. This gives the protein CASRKVNTEAFF.

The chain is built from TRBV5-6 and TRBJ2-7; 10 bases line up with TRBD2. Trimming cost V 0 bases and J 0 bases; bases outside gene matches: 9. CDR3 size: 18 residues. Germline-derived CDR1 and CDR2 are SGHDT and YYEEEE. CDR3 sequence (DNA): TGTGCCAGCAGCTTGGGGCTAGCGGGGGCGTCCCCCTCCTACGAGCAGTACTTC. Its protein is CASSLGLAGASPSYEQYF.

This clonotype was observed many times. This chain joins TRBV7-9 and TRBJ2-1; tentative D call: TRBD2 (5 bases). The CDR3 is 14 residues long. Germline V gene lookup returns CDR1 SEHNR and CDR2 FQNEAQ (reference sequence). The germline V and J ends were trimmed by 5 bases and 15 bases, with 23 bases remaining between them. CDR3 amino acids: CASSRRHRTSLGFF. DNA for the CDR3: TGTGCCAGCAGCCGCAGACATAGGACTTCACTCGGGTTCTTC.

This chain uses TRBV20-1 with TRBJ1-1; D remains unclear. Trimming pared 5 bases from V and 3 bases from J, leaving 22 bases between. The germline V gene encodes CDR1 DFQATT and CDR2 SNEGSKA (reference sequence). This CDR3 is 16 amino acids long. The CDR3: CSAHGVKTGGDTEAFF. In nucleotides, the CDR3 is TGCAGTGCTCATGGGGTTAAGACGGGCGGGGACACTGAAGCTTTCTTT.

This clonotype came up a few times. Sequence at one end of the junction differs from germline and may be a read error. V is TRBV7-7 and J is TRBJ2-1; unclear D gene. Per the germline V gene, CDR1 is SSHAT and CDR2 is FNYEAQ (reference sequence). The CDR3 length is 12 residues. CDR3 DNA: TGTGCTAGCAGCTTATCATGGGCAGAGCAGTTCTTC. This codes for CASSLSWAEQFF.

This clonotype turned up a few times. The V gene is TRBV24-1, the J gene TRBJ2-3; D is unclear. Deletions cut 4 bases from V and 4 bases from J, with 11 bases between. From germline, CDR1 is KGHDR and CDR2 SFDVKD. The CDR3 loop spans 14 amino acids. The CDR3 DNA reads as TGTGCCACCAGTGAACTTCCTAGGTCAGATACGCAGTATTTT. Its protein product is CATSELPRSDTQYF.

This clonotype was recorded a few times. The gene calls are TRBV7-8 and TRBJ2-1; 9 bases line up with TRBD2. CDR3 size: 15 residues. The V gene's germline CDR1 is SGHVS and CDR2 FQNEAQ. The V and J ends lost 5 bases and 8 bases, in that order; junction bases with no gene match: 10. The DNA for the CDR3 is TGTGCCAGCAGCCGGATCAGCGGGGGGCTGGATGAGCAGTTCTTC. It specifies CASSRISGGLDEQFF. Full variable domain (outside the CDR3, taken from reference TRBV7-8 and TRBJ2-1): GAGVSQSPRYKVAKRGQDVALRCDPISGHVSLFWYQQALGQGPEFLTYFQNEAQLDKSGLPSDRFFAERPEGSVSTLKIQRTQQEDSAVYLCASSRISGGLDEQFFGPGTRLTVL.

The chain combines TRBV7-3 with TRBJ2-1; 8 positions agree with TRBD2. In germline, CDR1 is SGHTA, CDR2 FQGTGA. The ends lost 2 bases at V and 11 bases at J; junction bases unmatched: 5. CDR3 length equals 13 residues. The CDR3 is CASSLGAGGQQFF. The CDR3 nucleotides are TGTGCCAGCAGCTTAGGGGCGGGGGGACAGCAGTTCTTC.